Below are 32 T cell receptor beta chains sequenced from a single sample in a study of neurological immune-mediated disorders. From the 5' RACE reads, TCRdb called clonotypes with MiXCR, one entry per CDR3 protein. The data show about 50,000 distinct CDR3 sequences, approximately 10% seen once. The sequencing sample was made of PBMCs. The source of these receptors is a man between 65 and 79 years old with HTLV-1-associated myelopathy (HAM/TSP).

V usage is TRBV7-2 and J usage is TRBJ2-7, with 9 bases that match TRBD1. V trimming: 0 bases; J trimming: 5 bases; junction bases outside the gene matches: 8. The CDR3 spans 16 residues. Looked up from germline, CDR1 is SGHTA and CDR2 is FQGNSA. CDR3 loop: CASSLAKDRGIDEQYF. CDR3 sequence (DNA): TGTGCCAGCAGCTTAGCAAAGGACAGGGGAATCGACGAGCAGTACTTC.

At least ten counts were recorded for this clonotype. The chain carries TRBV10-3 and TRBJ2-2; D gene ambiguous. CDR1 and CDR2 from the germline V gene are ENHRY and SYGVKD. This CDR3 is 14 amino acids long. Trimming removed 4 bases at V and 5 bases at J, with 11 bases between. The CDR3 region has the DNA TGTGCCATCAGTGCCACCCAAGGAACCGGGGAGCTGTTTTTT. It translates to CAISATQGTGELFF.

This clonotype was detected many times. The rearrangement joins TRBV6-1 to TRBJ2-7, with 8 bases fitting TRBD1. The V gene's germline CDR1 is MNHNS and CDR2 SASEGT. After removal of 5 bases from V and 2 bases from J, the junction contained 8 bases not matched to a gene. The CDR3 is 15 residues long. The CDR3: CASSPRWTGTYEQYF. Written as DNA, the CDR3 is TGTGCCAGCAGTCCGAGGTGGACAGGGACCTACGAGCAGTACTTC.

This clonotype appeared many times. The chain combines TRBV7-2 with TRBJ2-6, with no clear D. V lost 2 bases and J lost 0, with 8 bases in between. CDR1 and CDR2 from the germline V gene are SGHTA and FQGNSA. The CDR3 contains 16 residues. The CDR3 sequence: CASSLQSRSGANVLTF. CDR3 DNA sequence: TGTGCCAGCAGCTTACAGTCGCGCTCTGGGGCCAACGTCCTGACTTTC.

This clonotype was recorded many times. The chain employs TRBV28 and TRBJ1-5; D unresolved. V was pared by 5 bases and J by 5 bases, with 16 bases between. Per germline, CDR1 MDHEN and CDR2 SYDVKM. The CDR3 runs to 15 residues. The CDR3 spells CASSPHGAGHQPQHF. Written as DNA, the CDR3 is TGTGCCAGCAGTCCCCATGGTGCGGGCCATCAGCCCCAGCATTTT.

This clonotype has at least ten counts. The CDR3 sequence is CSARNPTGTSSGYEQYF. The DNA for the CDR3 is TGCAGTGCCCGAAACCCCACCGGGACTAGCAGTGGCTACGAGCAGTACTTC. The chain employs TRBV20-1 and TRBJ2-7, with TRBD2 identical over 9 bases. There are 17 residues in the CDR3. The germline V gene has CDR1 DFQATT and CDR2 SNEGSKA (reference sequence). V gave up 6 bases and J gave up 3 bases; unmatched junction bases: 18.

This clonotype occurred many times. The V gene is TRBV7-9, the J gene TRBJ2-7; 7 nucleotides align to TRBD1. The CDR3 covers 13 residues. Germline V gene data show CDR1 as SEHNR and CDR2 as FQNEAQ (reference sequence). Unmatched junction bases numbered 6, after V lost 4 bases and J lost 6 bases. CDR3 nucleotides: TGTGCCAGCAGCTCACAGGGGAGCAGCGAGCAGTACTTC. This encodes CASSSQGSSEQYF.

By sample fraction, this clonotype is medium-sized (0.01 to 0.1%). The CDR3 here is CASRGITGVGADTQYF. CDR3 DNA sequence: TGTGCCAGCAGGGGGATCACAGGGGTCGGCGCAGATACGCAGTATTTT. The chain recombines TRBV5-5 with TRBJ2-3; 7 positions agree with TRBD1. The CDR3 contains 16 residues. CDR1 and CDR2 from the germline V gene are SGHKS and YYEKEE (reference sequence). V was pared by 5 bases and J by 4 bases, with 13 bases of the junction left unmatched.

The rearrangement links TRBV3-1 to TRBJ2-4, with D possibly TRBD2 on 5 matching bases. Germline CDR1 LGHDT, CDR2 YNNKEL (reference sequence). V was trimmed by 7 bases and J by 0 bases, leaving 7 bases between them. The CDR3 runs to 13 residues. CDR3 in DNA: TGTGCCAGCATGGAGGTAGCCAAAAACATTCAGTACTTC. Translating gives CASMEVAKNIQYF.

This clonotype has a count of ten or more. CDR3 residues: CASSPLKATGANVLTF. The CDR3 DNA sequence: TGTGCCAGCAGTCCACTGAAAGCCACCGGGGCCAACGTCCTGACTTTC. This sequence joins TRBV6-5 and TRBJ2-6; D uncertain. Germline lookup yields CDR1 MNHEY and CDR2 SVGAGI. The length of the CDR3 is 16 residues. V was clipped by 5 bases and J by 4 bases, with 15 bases between them.

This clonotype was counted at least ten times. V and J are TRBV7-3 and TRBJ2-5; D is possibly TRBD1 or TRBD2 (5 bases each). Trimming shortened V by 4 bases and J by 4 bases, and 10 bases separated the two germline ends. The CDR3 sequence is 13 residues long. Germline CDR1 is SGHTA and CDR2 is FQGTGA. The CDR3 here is CASSSTRGETQYF. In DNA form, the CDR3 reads TGTGCCAGCAGCTCTACTAGGGGAGAGACCCAGTACTTC.

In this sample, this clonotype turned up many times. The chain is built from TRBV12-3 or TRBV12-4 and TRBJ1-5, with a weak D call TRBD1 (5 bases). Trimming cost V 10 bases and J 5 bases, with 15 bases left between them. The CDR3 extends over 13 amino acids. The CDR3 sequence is CATTGGDHQPQHF. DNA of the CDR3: TGTGCCACAACCGGGGGAGACCATCAGCCCCAGCATTTT.

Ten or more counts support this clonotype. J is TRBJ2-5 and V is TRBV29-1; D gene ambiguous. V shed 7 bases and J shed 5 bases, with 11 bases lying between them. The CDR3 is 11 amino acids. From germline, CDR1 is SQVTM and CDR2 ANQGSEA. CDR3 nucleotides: TGCAGCGCCAAGAACGGGGAGACCCAGTACTTC. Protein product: CSAKNGETQYF.

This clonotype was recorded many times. CDR3 in DNA: TGTGCCAGCAGTTTGACTAGCGGGAGACATGGAGAGACCCAGTACTTC. This encodes CASSLTSGRHGETQYF. The gene calls are TRBV27 and TRBJ2-5; 12 bases match TRBD2. Trimming cost V 3 bases and J 4 bases; bases outside gene matches: 6. In germline, CDR1 is MNHEY, CDR2 SMNVEV (reference sequence). The CDR3 length is 16 residues.

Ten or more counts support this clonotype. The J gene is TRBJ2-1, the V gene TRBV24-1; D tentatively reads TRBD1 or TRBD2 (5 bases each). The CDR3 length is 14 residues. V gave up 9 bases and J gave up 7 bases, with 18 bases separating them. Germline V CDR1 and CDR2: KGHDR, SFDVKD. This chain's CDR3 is CATQGSLSGNEQFF. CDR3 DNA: TGTGCCACCCAGGGAAGCCTTTCGGGGAATGAGCAGTTCTTC.

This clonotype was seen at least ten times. CDR3 residues: CASRTAGVSGAQETQYF. In DNA form, the CDR3 reads TGTGCCAGCAGAACGGCGGGGGTTAGCGGCGCCCAAGAGACCCAGTACTTC. The chain has TRBV7-8 and TRBJ2-5; 7 bases are a match to TRBD2. J gave up 1 base and V 6 bases, and 14 bases lay outside the gene matches. The CDR3 length is 17 residues. Germline loops: CDR1 SGHVS, CDR2 FQNEAQ.

CDR3 in amino acids: CASSPACGTDTQYF. The CDR3 DNA sequence: TGTGCCAGCTCACCGGCTTGCGGAACAGATACGCAGTATTTT. The J gene is TRBJ2-3, the V gene TRBV18; D is ambiguous. CDR3 length: 14 residues. With 3 bases removed from V and 3 bases from J, the gap between germline ends came to 10 bases. CDR1 KGHSH and CDR2 LQKENI come from the germline V gene.

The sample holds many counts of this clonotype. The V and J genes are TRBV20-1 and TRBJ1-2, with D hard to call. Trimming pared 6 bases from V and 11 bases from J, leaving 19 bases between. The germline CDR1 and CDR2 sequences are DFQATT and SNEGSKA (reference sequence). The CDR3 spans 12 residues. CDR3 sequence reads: CSAPDPTVGYTF. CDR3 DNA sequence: TGCAGTGCCCCGGATCCCACAGTGGGTTACACCTTC.

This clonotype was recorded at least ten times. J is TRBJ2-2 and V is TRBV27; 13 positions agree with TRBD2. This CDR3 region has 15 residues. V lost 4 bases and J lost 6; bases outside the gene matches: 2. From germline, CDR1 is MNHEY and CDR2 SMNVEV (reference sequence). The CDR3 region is CASSWTSGSSGELFF. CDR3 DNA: TGTGCCAGCAGTTGGACTAGCGGGAGTTCCGGGGAGCTGTTTTTT.

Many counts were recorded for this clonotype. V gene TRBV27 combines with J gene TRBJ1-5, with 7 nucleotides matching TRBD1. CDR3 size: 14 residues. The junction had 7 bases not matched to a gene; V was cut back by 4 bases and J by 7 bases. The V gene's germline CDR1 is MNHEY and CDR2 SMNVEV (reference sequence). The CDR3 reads CASSSTGINQPQHF. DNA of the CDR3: TGTGCCAGCAGTTCGACAGGGATCAACCAGCCCCAGCATTTT.

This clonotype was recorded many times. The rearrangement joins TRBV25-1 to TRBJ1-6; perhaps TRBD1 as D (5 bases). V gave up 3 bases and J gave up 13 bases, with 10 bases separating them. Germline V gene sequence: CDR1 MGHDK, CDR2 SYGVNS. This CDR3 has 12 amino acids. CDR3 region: CASSDWGRPLHF. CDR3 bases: TGTGCCAGCAGTGATTGGGGACGTCCCCTCCACTTT.

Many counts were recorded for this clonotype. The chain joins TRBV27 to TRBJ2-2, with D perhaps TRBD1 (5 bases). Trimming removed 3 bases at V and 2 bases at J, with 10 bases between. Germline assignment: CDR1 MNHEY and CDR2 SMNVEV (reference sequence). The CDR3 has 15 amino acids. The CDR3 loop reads CASSFSDRNTGELFF. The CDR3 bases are TGTGCCAGCAGTTTTAGTGACAGAAACACCGGGGAGCTGTTTTTT.

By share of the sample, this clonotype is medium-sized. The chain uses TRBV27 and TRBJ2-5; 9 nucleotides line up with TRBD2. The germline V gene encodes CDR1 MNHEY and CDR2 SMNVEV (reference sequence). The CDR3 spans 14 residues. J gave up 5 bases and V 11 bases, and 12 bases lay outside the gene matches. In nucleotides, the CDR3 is TGTGCCGCTCGGGCTAGCGGGACTGGCGAGACCCAGTACTTC. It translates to CAARASGTGETQYF.

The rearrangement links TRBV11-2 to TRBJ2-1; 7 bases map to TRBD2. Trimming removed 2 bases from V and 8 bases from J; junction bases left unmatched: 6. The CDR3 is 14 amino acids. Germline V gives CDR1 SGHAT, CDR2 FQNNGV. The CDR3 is CASSLWRERYEQFF. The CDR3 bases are TGTGCCAGCAGCTTATGGCGGGAGAGGTATGAGCAGTTCTTC.

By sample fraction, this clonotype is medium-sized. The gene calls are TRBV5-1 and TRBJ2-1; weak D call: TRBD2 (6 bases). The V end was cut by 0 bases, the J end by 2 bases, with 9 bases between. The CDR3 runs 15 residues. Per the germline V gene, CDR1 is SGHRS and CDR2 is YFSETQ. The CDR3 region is CASSLVSSAYNEQFF. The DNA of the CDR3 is TGCGCCAGCAGCTTGGTTTCTAGCGCCTACAATGAGCAGTTCTTC.

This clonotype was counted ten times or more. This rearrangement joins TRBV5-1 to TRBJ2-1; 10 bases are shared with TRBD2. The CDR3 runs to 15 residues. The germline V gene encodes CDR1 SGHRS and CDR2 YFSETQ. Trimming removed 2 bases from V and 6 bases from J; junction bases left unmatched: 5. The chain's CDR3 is CASSLTSGTSNEQFF. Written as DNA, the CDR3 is TGCGCCAGCAGCTTAACTAGCGGGACGAGCAATGAGCAGTTCTTC.

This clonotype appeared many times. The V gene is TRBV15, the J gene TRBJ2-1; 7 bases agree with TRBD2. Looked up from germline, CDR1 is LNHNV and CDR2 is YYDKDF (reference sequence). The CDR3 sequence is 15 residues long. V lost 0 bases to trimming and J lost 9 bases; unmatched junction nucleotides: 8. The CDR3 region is CATSRDAGTGGEQFF. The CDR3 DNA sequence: TGTGCCACCAGCAGAGACGCCGGGACGGGGGGTGAGCAGTTCTTC.

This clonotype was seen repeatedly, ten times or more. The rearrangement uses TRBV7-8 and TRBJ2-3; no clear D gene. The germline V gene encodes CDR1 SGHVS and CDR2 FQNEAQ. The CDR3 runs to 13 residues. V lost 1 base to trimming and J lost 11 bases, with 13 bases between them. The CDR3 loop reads CASSLGPLKVQYF. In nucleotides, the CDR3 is TGTGCCAGCAGCTTAGGCCCCCTCAAAGTGCAGTATTTT.

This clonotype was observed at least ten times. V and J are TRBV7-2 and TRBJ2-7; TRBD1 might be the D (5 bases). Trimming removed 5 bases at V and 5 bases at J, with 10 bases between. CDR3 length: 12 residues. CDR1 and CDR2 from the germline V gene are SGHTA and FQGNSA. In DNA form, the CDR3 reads TGTGCCAGCAGCCCTACAGGACACGAGCAGTACTTC. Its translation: CASSPTGHEQYF.

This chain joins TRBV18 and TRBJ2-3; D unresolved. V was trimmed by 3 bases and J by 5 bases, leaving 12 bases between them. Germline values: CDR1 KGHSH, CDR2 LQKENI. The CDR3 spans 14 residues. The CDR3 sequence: CASSPRSPIDTQYF. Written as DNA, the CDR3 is TGTGCCAGCTCACCGAGGAGTCCCATAGATACGCAGTATTTT.

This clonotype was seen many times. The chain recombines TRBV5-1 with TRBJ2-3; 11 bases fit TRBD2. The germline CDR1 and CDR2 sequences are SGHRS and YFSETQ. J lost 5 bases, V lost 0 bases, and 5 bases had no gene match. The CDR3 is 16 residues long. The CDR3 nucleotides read TGCGCCAGCAGCTTGGGGCTAGCGGGAGGAATAGATACGCAGTATTTT. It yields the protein CASSLGLAGGIDTQYF.

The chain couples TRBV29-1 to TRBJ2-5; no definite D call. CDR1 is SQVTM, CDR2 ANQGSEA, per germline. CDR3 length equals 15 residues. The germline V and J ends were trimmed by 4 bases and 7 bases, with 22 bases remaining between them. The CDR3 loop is CSVGDRASLSMTQYF. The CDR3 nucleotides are TGCAGCGTTGGTGATCGGGCCTCGCTTTCTATGACCCAGTACTTC.